This T cell receptor beta chain is drawn from a study of blood T cell repertoires in COVID-19. Across the whole study: Samples representing acute and convalescent COVID-19 were sourced from the United States, Italy and Spain.

This CDR3 has 13 amino acids. The V gene end was trimmed by 4 bases and the J gene end by 4 bases; junction bases not matched to a gene: 4. Germline CDR1 is MDHEN and CDR2 is SYDVKM. Libraries were prepared by immunoSEQ multiplex PCR; TCRdb keeps only in-frame clonotypes and omits some of them. This sample has approximately 440,000 clones; approximately 89% occur once, and the top ten carry around an eighth. The chain is built from TRBV28 and TRBJ2-7; 7 bases are shared with TRBD1. The source material was peripheral blood. The clonotype originates from a woman in her fifties or sixties with COVID-19, enrolled during active disease. The CDR3 loop reads CASSSTGTYEQYF. The CDR3 DNA sequence: TGTGCCAGCAGTTCGACAGGGACGTACGAGCAGTACTTC.